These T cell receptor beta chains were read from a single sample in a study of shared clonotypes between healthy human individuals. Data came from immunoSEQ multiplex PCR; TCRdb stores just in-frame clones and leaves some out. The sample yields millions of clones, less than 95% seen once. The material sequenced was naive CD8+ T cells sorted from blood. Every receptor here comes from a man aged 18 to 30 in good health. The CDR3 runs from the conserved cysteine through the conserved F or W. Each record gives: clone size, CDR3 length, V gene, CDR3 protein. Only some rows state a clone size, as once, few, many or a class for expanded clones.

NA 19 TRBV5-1 CASSLDAVAGGGSNQPQHF
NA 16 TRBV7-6 CASSLRVAGASYEQYF
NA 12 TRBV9 CASSEGARGYTF
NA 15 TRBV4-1 CASSPERLSNQPQHF
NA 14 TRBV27 CASSQDIQGPGYTF
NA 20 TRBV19 CASSVPGQGIVDALGDEQFF
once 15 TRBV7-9 CASSTGTSGVYEQYF
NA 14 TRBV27 CASSPVGGPYEQYF
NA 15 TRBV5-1 CASSPAGLVLGEQYF
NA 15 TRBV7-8 CASSLVGQTQETQYF
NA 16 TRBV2 CASRRGSGQGAYGYTF
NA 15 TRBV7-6 CASSLAGPEDYEQYF
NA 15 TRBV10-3 CAISEYRTTDTEAFF
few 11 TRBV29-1 CSVEGEGEAFF
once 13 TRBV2 CASRNAYTDTQYF
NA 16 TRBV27 CASSPSYGEYGPPLHF
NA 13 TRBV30 CAWSLGGANVLTF
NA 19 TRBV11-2 CASSINLAGGGVGTDTQYF
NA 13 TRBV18 CASSPPPGDTQYF
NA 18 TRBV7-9 CASSAPEGWVSSYNEQFF
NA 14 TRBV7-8 CASSLTGGGTEAFF
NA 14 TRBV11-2 CASSLYDGIYEQYF
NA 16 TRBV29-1 CSVEDTGGVIVGEQFF
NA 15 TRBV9 CASSFRDFEGPEQFF
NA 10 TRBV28 CASRHGEAFF
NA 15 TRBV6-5 CASSPALGDRNIQYF
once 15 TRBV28 CASSFGTGWEDTQYF
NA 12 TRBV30 CAWSHTGNEQYF
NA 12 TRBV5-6 CASSGTETQAFF
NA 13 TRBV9 CASSPFGFDEQFF
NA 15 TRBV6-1 CASSFRPGVGTEAFF
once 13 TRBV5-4 CASSFRGGYGYTF
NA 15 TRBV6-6 CASSYGSASSYEQYF
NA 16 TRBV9 CASSKGTSGVADTQYF
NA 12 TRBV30 CAWTPDRYGYTF
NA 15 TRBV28 CAKFPGGGTNEKLFF
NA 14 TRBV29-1 CSAETTDLVYGYTF
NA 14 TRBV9 CASSGTETDQPQHF
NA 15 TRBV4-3 CASSQVVREGGEQFF
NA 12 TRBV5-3 CARSLGPRKLFF
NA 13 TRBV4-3 CASSQDGRYEQFF
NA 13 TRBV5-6 CASSLEGGDTQYF
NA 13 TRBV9 CASSPRSPPQQFF
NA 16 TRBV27 CASSLSPGTKLNEQFF
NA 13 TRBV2 CASSGQGVHGYTF
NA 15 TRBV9 CASSVGQGTGETQYF
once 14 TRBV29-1 CSAIRAGDSYEQYF
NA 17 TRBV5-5 CASSLEVASGYNEKLFF
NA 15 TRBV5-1 CASSLWAGEGNEQFF
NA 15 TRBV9 CASSGTGRITDTQYF
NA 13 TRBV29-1 CSAFVGGPEEQFF
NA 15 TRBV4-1 CASSQEPGYNEKLFF
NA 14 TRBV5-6 CASSQGTGHQPQHF
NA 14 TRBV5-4 CASRTGTGAYEQYF
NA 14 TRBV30 CAWTSRQGYGELFF
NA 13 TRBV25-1 CATTPSGSYEQYF